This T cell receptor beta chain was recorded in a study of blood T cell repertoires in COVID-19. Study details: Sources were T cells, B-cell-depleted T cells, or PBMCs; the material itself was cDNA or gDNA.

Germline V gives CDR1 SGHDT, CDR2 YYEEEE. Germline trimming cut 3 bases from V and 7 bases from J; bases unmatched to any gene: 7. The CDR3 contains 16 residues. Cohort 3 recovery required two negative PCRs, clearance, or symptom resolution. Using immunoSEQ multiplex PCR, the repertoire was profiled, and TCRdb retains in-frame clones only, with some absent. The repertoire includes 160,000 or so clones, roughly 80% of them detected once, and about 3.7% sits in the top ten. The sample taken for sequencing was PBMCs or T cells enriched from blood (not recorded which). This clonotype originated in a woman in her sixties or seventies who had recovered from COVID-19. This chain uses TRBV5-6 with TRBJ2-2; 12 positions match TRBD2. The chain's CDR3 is CASSWSSGGAIGELFF. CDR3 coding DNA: TGTGCCAGCAGCTGGTCTAGCGGGGGGGCCATCGGGGAGCTGTTTTTT. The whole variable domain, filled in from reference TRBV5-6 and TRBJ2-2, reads DAGVTQSPTHLIKTRGQQVTLRCSPKSGHDTVSWYQQALGQGPQFIFQYYEEEERQRGNFPDRFSGHQFPNYSSELNVNALLLGDSALYLCASSWSSGGAIGELFFGEGSRLTVL.